This entry concerns a single T cell receptor (beta chain). This clonotype was detected many times. There is no known antigen for this receptor. One base away there is no much larger clone; base qualities are not given. Library preparation was by PCR. This sample was sequenced with an Illumina HiSeq 4000. Bulk TCR libraries were prepared as previously described, using TCR primers listed in Table S5. Purification of total RNA was performed with the Qiagen AllPrep DNA/RNA kit. Before analysis, reads from multiple sequencing runs of one library were combined. Under the source paper's analysis protocol: Reads were retained only if an exact TCR constant sequence was present, and the retained reads were trimmed to 150 nt and grouped according to their 12-nt molecular barcodes. Within each barcode group, reads were sub-clustered at a 15% Levenshtein threshold, and quality-weighted consensus sequences were built per RNA molecule. Non-functional sequences were removed, as were lower-count sequences one edit away from another. On the basis of fitting two negative binomial distributions, barcode sub-clusters with fewer than 20% of the maximum read count were discarded. The public reads were run again by TCRdb, first through fastp at Q25 and then through MiXCR, and only productive beta chains were kept. Every CDR3 protein is listed once, alongside the most common genes and DNA of its rows. Here the V and J calls rest on TCRdb's processing, not on the authors' analysis. This sample is represented by about 640,000 distinct CDR3 sequences; 15% to 20% of them were singletons. Of the sample, roughly 0.9% is held by the ten largest clones.

This sample is drawn from a study of molecular identifiers for immune sequencing clone quantification listed by TCRdb under 2018. Notes on the research overall: In a replicate experiment, RNA from around 20,000 or 100,000 naive CD8 T cells was split into five aliquots, four of which were sequenced. This methods study benchmarked molecular-identifier clustering-based TCR repertoire sequencing (MIDCIRS) and TCR RNA copy counting, using CD8 T cells to do so. Study-wide findings and limitations: Clones above 20 RNA copies held over 99% of molecules in CMV-specific effector cells but under 1% in naive cells. Modeling gave around 2.7 recovered TCR RNA copies per cell versus around 10 by digital PCR, implying approximately 30% capture efficiency. Spiked-in Jurkat TCR RNA (roughly 10 copies' worth), which is not part of the donor repertoire, was contained in the naive libraries. When barcode sub-clustering was omitted, TCR diversity was inflated by chimeric consensus sequences, with chimeras reaching as high as 47%. Highly expanded clone sizes could be underestimated if identical TCR molecules share a barcode. Spiked-in Jurkat TCR RNA equivalent to a single cell was reported to be detectable even among approximately 900,000 naive CD8 T cells.

Naive CD8 T cell libraries were made from approximately 22,000 to 940,000 sorted cells using 10%, 30% or 50% of purified RNA. Naive CD8 T cells, defined as CD8+CD4-CCR7+CD45RA+, were FACS-sorted into RLT Plus buffer on a BD FACSAria II. Detection sensitivity was tested by spiking Jurkat RNA equal to about eleven TCR copies' worth into samples containing about 18,000-1,000,000 naive CD8 T cells. Enrichment of CD8 T cells was done with RosetteSep CD8+ T Cell Enrichment Cocktail plus Ficoll-Paque, and ACK red cell lysis came afterward. The sample consisted of naive CD8+ T cells from blood, with Jurkat cell RNA spiked in. Sample cell subset or site, as interpreted from the label and publication: FACS-sorted CD8+CD4-CCR7+CD45RA+ naive T cells. This receptor was obtained from a human donor in good health. Some libraries in this study had Jurkat cell RNA spiked in.

CDR3 region: CASSSDRGPNTGELFF. In nucleotide form, the sequence is TGTGCCAGCAGCTCTGACAGGGGCCCTAACACCGGGGAGCTGTTTTTT. Rearrangement joined TRBV5-4 to TRBJ2-2, and TRBD1 aligns with 8 junction nucleotides. From the cysteine through the phenylalanine, the CDR3 covers 16 amino acids. Here the CDR3 DNA is all that survives: 48 bases in frame from base 1. CDR1 and CDR2, per the germline V gene (reference sequence), are SGHNT and YYREEE. The V end gives up 3 bases and the J end 2 bases, leaving 6 bases in the junction not matched to a gene.